Sequencing of this T cell receptor (beta chain) was carried out in a study of CD8 T cells in Susac syndrome (dated by TCRdb to the late 2010s). Background for the entire study: Whether CD8+ T cell activation and differentiation in Susac syndrome was antigen driven was tested using repertoire sequencing. Clonality of the CD8+ T cell repertoire was compared between over ten healthy donors, approximately 14 Susac syndrome patients and roughly 15 multiple sclerosis patients.

A distance of 18 bases separates the germline ends of V and J, which lose 6 bases and 4 bases respectively. There are 15 amino acids in the CDR3, from cysteine to phenylalanine inclusive. The sequence is cut down to CDR3 DNA, 45 bases in frame from base 1. Looking up the germline V gene (reference sequence) yields CDR1 SEHNR and CDR2 FQNEAQ. Peripheral blood CD8+ and CD4+ T cells from healthy donors, Susac syndrome patients and multiple sclerosis patients were profiled by high-throughput TCR beta sequencing. Multiple sclerosis controls were treatment-naive patients with stable or active relapsing-remitting disease fulfilling revised McDonald criteria. CD8+ TEMRA cells were enriched by FACS, while bulk CD8+ and CD4+ T cells were purified by magnetic negative isolation. Blood was drawn into EDTA tubes, processed within 24 hours, and PBMCs were isolated by density gradient centrifugation. PBMCs intended for TCR sequencing were cryopreserved in liquid nitrogen and were subsequently thawed in a 37 degrees C water bath. A purity of at least 90% was achieved for sorted or isolated CD4+, CD8+ and CD8+ TEMRA cells.

RNA was extracted using the RNeasy kit, and roughly 0.5 to 1 ug of the RNA was reverse transcribed with random hexamers. The immunoSEQ multiplex PCR assay, covering 54 Vbeta and 13 Jbeta segments, was used to amplify TCR beta CDR3 regions. To correct PCR amplification bias, a synthetic template baseline was used for both primer optimization and computational correction. The authors' analysis ran thus. Only productive sequences were kept, with reads annotated to V, D and J genes according to IMGT and analyzed in immunoSEQ Analyzer. Clonality was computed as one minus Shannon entropy normalized by log2 of the number of productive unique sequences. Public and private clones were assessed among the 100 most prevalent clones of each patient and control. A clone was defined as Susac-specific if it was absent from the healthy and MS cohorts, from about 1,100 published viral clones and from other ImmuneACCESS disease sequences. TCRdb passed the public sequencing reads through fastp at Q25 and MiXCR, retaining productive beta sequences. Rows with one shared CDR3 protein collapse into an entry with the most common genes and DNA. The V and J calls follow TCRdb's processing rather than the paper's. The sample records more than 100,000 distinct CDR3 sequences, around 80% of which are singletons. The ten largest clones add up to 0.5% to 0.65% of the sample.

What the authors observed across the whole study: The number of individuals in the TCR sequencing and HLA analysis was acknowledged as relatively small.

Details on this clonotype: Its antigen is unknown. No quality values exist for individual bases; no much larger clone is one base distant.

Recombination connected TRBV7-9 to TRBJ1-1; a weak D assignment points to TRBD1 (5 bases agree). The specimen sequenced was CD8+ T cells from PBMCs. This clonotype was obtained from a human donor with multiple sclerosis. The DNA sequence reads TGTGCCAGCAGTATCAAAGTCGCGGGGGGCACTGAAGCTTTCTTT. It translates as CASSIKVAGGTEAFF.